Presented here are 4 T cell receptor beta chains from one specimen sequenced in a study of cytomegalovirus exposure and HLA in healthy donors. The protocol was immunoSEQ multiplex PCR, while the TCRdb copy is restricted to in-frame clones and leaves out a portion. The table has some 140,000 clones, roughly 86% seen once; the top ten hold approximately 1.5%. The sample consisted of PBMCs. The receptor set was obtained from a woman in her twenties or thirties in good health and CMV-seronegative.

The chain combines TRBV7-2 with TRBJ2-1; 9 bases map to TRBD1. Germline V gene data show CDR1 as SGHTA and CDR2 as FQGNSA. The CDR3 has 18 amino acids. Trimming removed 0 bases from V and 3 bases from J; junction bases left unmatched: 9. The CDR3 DNA reads as TGTGCCAGCAGCTTAGCGAGCCCCGGGACAGGGTACTACAATGAGCAGTTCTTC. Translated, it gives CASSLASPGTGYYNEQFF.

The chain joins TRBV19 to TRBJ1-2, with D perhaps TRBD1 (5 bases). Germline CDR1 reads LNHDA; CDR2 reads SQIVND (reference sequence). V lost 9 bases and J 0 bases, leaving 11 bases between the germline ends. CDR3 length: 13 amino acids. The CDR3 loop reads CASAGHSNYGYTF. DNA for the CDR3: TGTGCCAGCGCAGGGCATTCTAACTATGGCTACACCTTC.

This chain joins TRBV5-1 and TRBJ2-2; 11 bases align to TRBD2. The length of the CDR3 is 14 residues. Trimming removed 4 bases from V and 7 bases from J; junction bases left unmatched: 3. The germline V gene encodes CDR1 SGHRS and CDR2 YFSETQ. CDR3 protein: CASSPGTSGGELFF. The CDR3 DNA sequence: TGCGCCAGCAGCCCCGGGACTAGCGGCGGGGAGCTGTTTTTT.

This chain links TRBV28 with TRBJ1-2; D is ambiguous. This CDR3 comprises 14 residues. Germline values: CDR1 MDHEN, CDR2 SYDVKM. V lost 7 bases and J lost 1, with 13 bases in between. CDR3 coding DNA: TGTGCCAGCATGGGCACAGTGCGTAACTATGGCTACACCTTC. It encodes CASMGTVRNYGYTF.